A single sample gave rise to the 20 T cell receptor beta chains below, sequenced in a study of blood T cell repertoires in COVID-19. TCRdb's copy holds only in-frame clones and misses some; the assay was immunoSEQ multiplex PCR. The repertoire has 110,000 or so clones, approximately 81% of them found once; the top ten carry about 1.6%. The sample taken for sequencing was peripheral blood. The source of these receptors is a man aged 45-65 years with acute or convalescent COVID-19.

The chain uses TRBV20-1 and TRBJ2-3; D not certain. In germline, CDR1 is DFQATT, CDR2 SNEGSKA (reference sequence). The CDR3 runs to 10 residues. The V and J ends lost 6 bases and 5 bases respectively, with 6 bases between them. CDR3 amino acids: CSAERDTQYF. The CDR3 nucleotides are TGCAGTGCGGAGCGAGATACGCAGTATTTT.

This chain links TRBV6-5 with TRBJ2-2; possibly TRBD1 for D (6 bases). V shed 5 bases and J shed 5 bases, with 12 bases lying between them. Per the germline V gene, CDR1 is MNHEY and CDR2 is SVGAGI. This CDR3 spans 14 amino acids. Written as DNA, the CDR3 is TGTGCCAGCAGTACAGGGTTTCGAACCGGGGAGCTGTTTTTT. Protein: CASSTGFRTGELFF.

The DNA for the CDR3 is TGCAGTGCTAGTTTAACAGGGGGCCGTGGCTACACCTTC. Encoded protein: CSASLTGGRGYTF. This chain links TRBV20-1 with TRBJ1-2; 9 nucleotides match TRBD1. The CDR3 extends over 13 amino acids. Germline V gives CDR1 DFQATT, CDR2 SNEGSKA (reference sequence). Trimming at V came to 3 bases and at J to 7 bases, leaving 6 bases not matched to a gene.

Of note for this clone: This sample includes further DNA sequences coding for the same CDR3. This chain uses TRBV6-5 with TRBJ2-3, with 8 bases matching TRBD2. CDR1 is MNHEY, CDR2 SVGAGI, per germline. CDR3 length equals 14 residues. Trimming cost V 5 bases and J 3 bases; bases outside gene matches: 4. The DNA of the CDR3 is TGTGCCAGCAGTCCGTCTAGCGGGACAGATACGCAGTATTTT. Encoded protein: CASSPSSGTDTQYF.

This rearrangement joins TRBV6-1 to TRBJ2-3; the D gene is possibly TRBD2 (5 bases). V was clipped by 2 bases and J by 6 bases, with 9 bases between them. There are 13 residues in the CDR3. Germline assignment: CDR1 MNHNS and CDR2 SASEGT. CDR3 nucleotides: TGTGCCAGCAGTGAACCGGGGTGGGATACGCAGTATTTT. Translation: CASSEPGWDTQYF.

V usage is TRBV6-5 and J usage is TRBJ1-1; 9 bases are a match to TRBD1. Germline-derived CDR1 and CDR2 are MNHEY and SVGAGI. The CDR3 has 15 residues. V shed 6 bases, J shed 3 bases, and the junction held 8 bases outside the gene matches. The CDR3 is CASSRRTGGDTEAFF. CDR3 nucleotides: TGTGCCAGCAGCCGAAGAACAGGGGGCGACACTGAAGCTTTCTTT.

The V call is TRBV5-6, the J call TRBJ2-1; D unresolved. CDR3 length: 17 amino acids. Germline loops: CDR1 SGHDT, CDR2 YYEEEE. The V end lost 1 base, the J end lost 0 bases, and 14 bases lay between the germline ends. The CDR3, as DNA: TGTGCCAGCAGCTTGTCGTCGAACACCCGCTCCTACAATGAGCAGTTCTTC. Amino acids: CASSLSSNTRSYNEQFF.

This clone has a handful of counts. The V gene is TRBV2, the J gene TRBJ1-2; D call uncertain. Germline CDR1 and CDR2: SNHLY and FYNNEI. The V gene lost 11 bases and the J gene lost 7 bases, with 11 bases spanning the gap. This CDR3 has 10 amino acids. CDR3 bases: TGTGCCCCCAAGGCGGGTGGCTACACCTTC. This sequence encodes CAPKAGGYTF.

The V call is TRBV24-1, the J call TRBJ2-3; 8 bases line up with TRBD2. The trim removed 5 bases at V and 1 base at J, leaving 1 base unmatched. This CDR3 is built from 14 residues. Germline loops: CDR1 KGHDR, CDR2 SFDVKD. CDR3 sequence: CATSAGGGTDTQYF. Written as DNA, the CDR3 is TGTGCCACCAGTGCCGGGGGGGGCACAGATACGCAGTATTTT.

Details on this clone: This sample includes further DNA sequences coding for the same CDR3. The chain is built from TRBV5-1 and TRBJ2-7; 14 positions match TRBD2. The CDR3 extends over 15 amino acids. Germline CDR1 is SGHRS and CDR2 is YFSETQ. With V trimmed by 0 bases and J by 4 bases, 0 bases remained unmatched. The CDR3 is CASSLGTSGGYEQYF. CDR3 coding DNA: TGCGCCAGCAGCTTGGGGACTAGCGGGGGGTACGAGCAGTACTTC.

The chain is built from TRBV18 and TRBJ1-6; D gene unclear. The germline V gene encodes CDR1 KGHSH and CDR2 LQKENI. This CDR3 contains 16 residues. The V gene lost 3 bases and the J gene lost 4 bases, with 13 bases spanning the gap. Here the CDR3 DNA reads TGTGCCAGCTCACCCCGCCTGCCCGGGTATAATTCACCCCTCCACTTT. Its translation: CASSPRLPGYNSPLHF.

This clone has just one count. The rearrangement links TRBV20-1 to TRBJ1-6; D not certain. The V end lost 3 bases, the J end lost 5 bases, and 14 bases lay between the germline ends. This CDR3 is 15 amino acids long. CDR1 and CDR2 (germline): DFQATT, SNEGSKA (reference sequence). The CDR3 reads CSASQQILNNSPLHF. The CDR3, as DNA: TGCAGTGCTAGTCAACAAATTCTTAATAATTCACCCCTCCACTTT.

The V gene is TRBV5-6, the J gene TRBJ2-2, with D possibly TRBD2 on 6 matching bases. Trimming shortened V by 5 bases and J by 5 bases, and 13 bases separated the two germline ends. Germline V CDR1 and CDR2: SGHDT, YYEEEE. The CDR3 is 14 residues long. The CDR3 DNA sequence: TGTGCCAGCAGTTTGCGGGGAAGGACCGGGGAGCTGTTTTTT. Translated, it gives CASSLRGRTGELFF.

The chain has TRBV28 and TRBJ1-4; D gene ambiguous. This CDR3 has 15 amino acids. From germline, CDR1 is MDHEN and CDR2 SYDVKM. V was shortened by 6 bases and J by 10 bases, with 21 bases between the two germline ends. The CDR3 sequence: CASRPRGGPGRKLFF. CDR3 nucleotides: TGTGCCAGCAGACCCCGAGGAGGGCCGGGCAGAAAACTGTTTTTT.

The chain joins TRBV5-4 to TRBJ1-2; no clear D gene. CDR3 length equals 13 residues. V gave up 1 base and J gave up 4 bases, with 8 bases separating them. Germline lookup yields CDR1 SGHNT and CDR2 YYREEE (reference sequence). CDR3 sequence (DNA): TGTGCCAGCAGCTTGCCTAAGCGCTATGGCTACACCTTC. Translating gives CASSLPKRYGYTF.

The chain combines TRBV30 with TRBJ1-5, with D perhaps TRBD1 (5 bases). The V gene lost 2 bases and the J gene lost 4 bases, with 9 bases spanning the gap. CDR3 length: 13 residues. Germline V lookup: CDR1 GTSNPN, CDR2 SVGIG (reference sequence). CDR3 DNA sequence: TGTGCCTGGAGTCCCCAGGGAAATCAGCCCCAGCATTTT. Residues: CAWSPQGNQPQHF.

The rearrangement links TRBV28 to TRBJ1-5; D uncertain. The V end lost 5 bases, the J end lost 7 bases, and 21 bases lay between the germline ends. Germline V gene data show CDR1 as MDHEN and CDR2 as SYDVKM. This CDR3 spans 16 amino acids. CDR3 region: CASSPGFLGPSQPQHF. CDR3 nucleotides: TGTGCCAGCAGTCCTGGGTTTCTCGGCCCTAGCCAGCCCCAGCATTTT.

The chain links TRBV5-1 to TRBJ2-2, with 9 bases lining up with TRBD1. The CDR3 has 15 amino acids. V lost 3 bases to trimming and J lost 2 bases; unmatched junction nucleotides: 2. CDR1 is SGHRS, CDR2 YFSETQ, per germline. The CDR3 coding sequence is TGCGCCAGCAGCTCGGACAGGGGCAACACCGGGGAGCTGTTTTTT. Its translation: CASSSDRGNTGELFF.

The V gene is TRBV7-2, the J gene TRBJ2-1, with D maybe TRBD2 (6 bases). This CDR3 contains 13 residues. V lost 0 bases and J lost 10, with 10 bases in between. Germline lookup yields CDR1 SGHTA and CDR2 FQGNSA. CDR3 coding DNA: TGTGCCAGCAGCTTAGCAGGGACTGGCGAGCAGTTCTTC. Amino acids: CASSLAGTGEQFF.

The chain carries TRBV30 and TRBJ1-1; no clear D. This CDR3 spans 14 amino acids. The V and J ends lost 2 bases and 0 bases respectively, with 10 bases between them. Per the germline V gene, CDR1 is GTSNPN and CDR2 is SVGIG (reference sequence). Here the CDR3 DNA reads TGTGCCTGGAGTCAGTCCAGTTTGAACACTGAAGCTTTCTTT. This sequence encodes CAWSQSSLNTEAFF.